One sample yielded the 22 T cell receptor beta chains listed below, sequenced in a study of blood T cell repertoires in COVID-19. Some clones are missing from TCRdb's copy, which holds only in-frame ones; the method was immunoSEQ multiplex PCR. The repertoire consists of about 84,000 clones, with around four fifths occurring once and the leading ten covering over 35%. The sequenced sample was peripheral blood. These receptor sequences come from a man older than 75 with active or convalescent COVID-19.

The chain links TRBV4-2 to TRBJ1-3; D not resolved. There are 17 residues in the CDR3. Germline-derived CDR1 and CDR2 are LGHNA and YNFKEQ. Trimming shortened V by 0 bases and J by 3 bases, and 15 bases separated the two germline ends. Here the CDR3 DNA reads TGTGCCAGCAGCCAAGATCGCGGGTTCTTGGTTGGAAACACCATATATTTT. This gives the protein CASSQDRGFLVGNTIYF.

This clone was observed a single time. In DNA, the CDR3 is TGTGCCAGCAGTACCAGGGAAGCCGGGGAGCTGTTTTTT. Its translation: CASSTREAGELFF. The genes are TRBV11-3 and TRBJ2-2; TRBD1 might be the D (5 bases). The CDR3 length is 13 residues. CDR1 and CDR2 from the germline V gene are SGHNT and YENEEA. With 6 bases removed from V and 6 bases from J, the gap between germline ends came to 11 bases.

The chain has TRBV2 and TRBJ2-1, with TRBD2 matching over 10 bases. The germline CDR1 and CDR2 sequences are SNHLY and FYNNEI. This CDR3 comprises 15 residues. The V gene end was trimmed by 5 bases and the J gene end by 7 bases; junction bases not matched to a gene: 8. The CDR3 nucleotides are TGTGCCAGCAGTCCCCTAGCGGGAGTTTGGAATGAGCAGTTCTTC. Amino acids: CASSPLAGVWNEQFF.

J is TRBJ1-2 and V is TRBV19; 8 positions match TRBD1. This CDR3 region has 14 residues. J gave up 8 bases and V 5 bases, and 10 bases lay outside the gene matches. Germline loops: CDR1 LNHDA, CDR2 SQIVND (reference sequence). The DNA for the CDR3 is TGTGCCAGTAGTTCCTCGGACAGGGTCGGGGGCTACACCTTC. Protein sequence: CASSSSDRVGGYTF.

The chain is built from TRBV7-8 and TRBJ1-5; D unresolved. In germline, CDR1 is SGHVS, CDR2 FQNEAQ. The CDR3 loop spans 13 amino acids. The V end was cut by 2 bases, the J end by 4 bases, with 6 bases between. CDR3 nucleotides: TGTGCCAGCAGCTTACGAGGAAATCAGCCCCAGCATTTT. It specifies CASSLRGNQPQHF.

V usage is TRBV19 and J usage is TRBJ1-3; 8 bases align to TRBD1. CDR3 length equals 15 residues. The germline gives CDR1 LNHDA, CDR2 SQIVND (reference sequence). The J segment lost 1 base and the V segment lost 9 bases, leaving 8 bases of the junction unmatched. The chain's CDR3 is CASGQGSESGNTIYF. Written as DNA, the CDR3 is TGTGCCAGCGGACAGGGATCGGAATCTGGAAACACCATATATTTT.

The chain combines TRBV25-1 with TRBJ1-2; 8 bases align to TRBD1. The trim removed 3 bases at V and 5 bases at J, leaving 5 bases unmatched. The CDR3 consists of 14 residues. CDR1 is MGHDK and CDR2 is SYGVNS in the germline V gene. The CDR3 here is CASSETGDRYGYTF. The CDR3 nucleotides read TGTGCCAGCAGTGAGACAGGGGATCGGTATGGCTACACCTTC.

This rearrangement joins TRBV9 to TRBJ1-5; D is unresolved. This CDR3 contains 14 residues. Germline V gives CDR1 SGDLS, CDR2 YYNGEE. Trimming took off 0 bases at V and 6 bases at J, with 10 bases between the two ends. The CDR3 nucleotides read TGTGCCAGCAGCGTAGATAGTGGTGTTCAGCCCCAGCATTTT. This gives the protein CASSVDSGVQPQHF.

The chain has TRBV27 and TRBJ2-7, with D perhaps TRBD2 (7 bases). Trimming left V 2 bases short and J 4 bases short, with 15 bases between. Germline CDR1 reads MNHEY; CDR2 reads SMNVEV (reference sequence). The CDR3 is made up of 15 amino acids. The CDR3 coding sequence is TGTGCCAGCAGTTTAGCGGCGGGGGCGGTGTACGAGCAGTACTTC. Its translation: CASSLAAGAVYEQYF.

The chain couples TRBV7-8 to TRBJ1-3, with a weak D call TRBD1 (6 bases). CDR1 and CDR2 (germline): SGHVS, FQNEAQ. The CDR3 has 16 amino acids. Trimming stripped 5 bases from V and 0 bases from J, with 14 bases between. The CDR3: CASSRPGQSSGNTIYF. DNA for the CDR3: TGTGCCAGCAGCAGGCCGGGACAAAGCTCTGGAAACACCATATATTTT.

The V and J genes are TRBV30 and TRBJ1-1; the match to TRBD1 covers 9 bases. CDR1 and CDR2 from the germline V gene are GTSNPN and SVGIG (reference sequence). CDR3 length: 15 amino acids. V shed 2 bases and J 7 bases; nucleotides not matched to a gene: 11. CDR3 sequence (DNA): TGTGCCTGGAGTCCCGGGACAGGGAGGAACGGTGAAGCTTTCTTT. Protein: CAWSPGTGRNGEAFF.

This clone was counted between two and nine times. The rearrangement links TRBV4-3 to TRBJ2-2; D unclear. V dropped 0 bases and J dropped 4 bases, with 6 bases sitting between them. CDR1 and CDR2 (germline): LGHNA, YSLEER. CDR3 size: 14 residues. Here the CDR3 DNA reads TGCGCCAGCAGCCAAGAGCCAGGCACCGGGGAGCTGTTTTTT. Amino acids: CASSQEPGTGELFF.

This chain connects TRBV6-5 to TRBJ2-7, with D unclear. CDR1 and CDR2 (germline): MNHEY, SVGAGI. The CDR3 has 11 residues. V lost 6 bases and J 0 bases, leaving 3 bases between the germline ends. The CDR3 DNA sequence: TGTGCCAGCAGGGCCTCCTACGAGCAGTACTTC. It translates to CASRASYEQYF.

CDR3 coding DNA: TGTGCCAGCAGCCTTGGTCGGGGGGGCCGAACCGGGGAGCTGTTTTTT. Residues: CASSLGRGGRTGELFF. The chain uses TRBV11-2 and TRBJ2-2; 8 nucleotides match TRBD2. With 5 bases clipped from V and 5 bases from J, the junction kept 10 bases outside the gene matches. This CDR3 spans 16 amino acids. Germline-derived CDR1 and CDR2 are SGHAT and FQNNGV.

This chain connects TRBV7-2 to TRBJ1-1; 9 positions agree with TRBD1. Germline CDR1 and CDR2: SGHTA and FQGNSA. The CDR3 spans 13 residues. With V trimmed by 6 bases and J by 8 bases, 7 bases remained unmatched. The DNA for the CDR3 is TGTGCCAGCAGGAGACAGGGGGGGGGAGAAGCTTTCTTT. Its protein is CASRRQGGGEAFF.

This clone was seen a single time. V is TRBV28 and J is TRBJ2-5, with 7 bases identical to TRBD1. The CDR3 is 14 amino acids. J was trimmed by 1 base and V by 5 bases; bases with no gene match: 4. CDR1 and CDR2 (germline): MDHEN, SYDVKM. CDR3 region: CASSKDRPQETQYF. In DNA, the CDR3 is TGTGCCAGCAGTAAGGACAGGCCCCAAGAGACCCAGTACTTC.

The chain employs TRBV6-5 and TRBJ1-2; TRBD1 matches 10 bases. The CDR3 loop spans 15 amino acids. CDR1 and CDR2 (germline): MNHEY, SVGAGI. With V trimmed by 6 bases and J by 7 bases, 11 bases remained unmatched. The CDR3 coding sequence is TGTGCCAGCAGACACGGGACAGGGGATTTAGGTGGCTACACCTTC. This encodes CASRHGTGDLGGYTF.

The J gene is TRBJ2-7, the V gene TRBV6-2 or TRBV6-3; 10 bases fit TRBD2. Germline loops: CDR1 MNHEY, CDR2 SVGEGT. The V gene end was trimmed by 6 bases and the J gene end by 1 base; junction bases not matched to a gene: 15. There are 18 residues in the CDR3. The CDR3 reads CASSPLSGLAAISYEQYF. The CDR3 DNA is TGTGCCAGCAGCCCCCTAAGCGGACTAGCGGCAATTTCCTACGAGCAGTACTTC.

This clone was seen repeatedly, ten times or more. The genes are TRBV5-4 and TRBJ1-6, with D hard to call. Trimming cost V 2 bases and J 7 bases, with 13 bases left between them. This CDR3 region has 15 residues. Germline V gene lookup returns CDR1 SGHNT and CDR2 YYREEE (reference sequence). CDR3 DNA: TGTGCCAGCAGCTTATTCCACGAGGGAAATTCACCCCTCCACTTT. Translation: CASSLFHEGNSPLHF.

The genes are TRBV9 and TRBJ2-3, with TRBD2 identical over 8 bases. CDR3 length equals 16 residues. Germline CDR1 SGDLS, CDR2 YYNGEE. V trimming: 0 bases; J trimming: 8 bases; junction bases outside the gene matches: 11. The CDR3 nucleotides read TGTGCCAGCAGCGTAGCCCAGCGGGAGTTGCAGGGTACGCAGTATTTT. This sequence encodes CASSVAQRELQGTQYF.

This clone was detected once. This rearrangement joins TRBV7-6 to TRBJ1-5, with D possibly being TRBD1 (6 bases). The CDR3 sequence is 15 residues long. Germline V gene data show CDR1 as SGHVS and CDR2 as FNYEAQ. The ends were cut back, 1 base at V and 7 bases at J, with 14 bases in the middle. For the CDR3, the DNA is TGTGCCAGCAGCTTAGTCGCGGGGGCGAGGCAGCCCCAGCATTTT. Translating it yields CASSLVAGARQPQHF.

The V gene is TRBV5-1, the J gene TRBJ2-5, with 9 bases matching TRBD2. Germline V gene lookup returns CDR1 SGHRS and CDR2 YFSETQ. V was clipped by 2 bases and J by 4 bases; unmatched bases: 9. The CDR3 is 16 residues long. The CDR3 coding sequence is TGCGCCAGCAGCTTTAATGGCGGGAGGGCCGGAGAGACCCAGTACTTC. Amino acid sequence: CASSFNGGRAGETQYF.